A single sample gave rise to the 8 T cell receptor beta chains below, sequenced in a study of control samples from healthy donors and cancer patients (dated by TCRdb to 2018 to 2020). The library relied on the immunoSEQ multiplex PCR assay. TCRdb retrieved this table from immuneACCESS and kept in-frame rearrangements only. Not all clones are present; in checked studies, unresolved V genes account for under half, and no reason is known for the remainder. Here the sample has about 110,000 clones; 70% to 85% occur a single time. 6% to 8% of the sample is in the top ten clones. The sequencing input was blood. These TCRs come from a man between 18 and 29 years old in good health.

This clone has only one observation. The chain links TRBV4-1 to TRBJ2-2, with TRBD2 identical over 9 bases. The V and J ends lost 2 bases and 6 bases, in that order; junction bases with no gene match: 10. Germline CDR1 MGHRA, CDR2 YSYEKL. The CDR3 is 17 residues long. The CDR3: CASSQSQAGGPAGELFF. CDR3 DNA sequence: TGCGCCAGCAGCCAATCCCAGGCGGGGGGGCCGGCCGGGGAGCTGTTTTTT.

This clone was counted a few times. CDR3 DNA: TGTGCCAGCTCACCATTAGGGGATTCTGGCTACACCTTC. This sequence encodes CASSPLGDSGYTF. J is TRBJ1-2 and V is TRBV18; D might be TRBD1 (5 bases). Trimming removed 2 bases from V and 7 bases from J, with 11 bases in between. Germline V gene data show CDR1 as KGHSH and CDR2 as LQKENI. There are 13 residues in the CDR3.

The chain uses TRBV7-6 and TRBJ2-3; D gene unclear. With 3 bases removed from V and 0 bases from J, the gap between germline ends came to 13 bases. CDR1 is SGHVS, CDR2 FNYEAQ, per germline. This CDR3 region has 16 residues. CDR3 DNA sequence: TGTGCCAGCAGCTTCCTGGACCCGGAGAGCACAGATACGCAGTATTTT. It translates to CASSFLDPESTDTQYF. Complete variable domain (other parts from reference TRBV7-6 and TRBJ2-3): GAGVSQSPRYKVTKRGQDVALRCDPISGHVSLYWYRQALGQGPEFLTYFNYEAQQDKSGLPNDRFSAERPEGSISTLTIQRTEQRDSAMYRCASSFLDPESTDTQYFGPGTRLTVL.

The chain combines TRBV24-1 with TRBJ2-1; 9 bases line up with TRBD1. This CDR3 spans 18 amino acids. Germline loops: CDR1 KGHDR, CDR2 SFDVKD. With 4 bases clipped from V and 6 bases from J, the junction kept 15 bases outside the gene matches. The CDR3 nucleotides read TGTGCCACCAGTGAGACACCCCCCGGGACAGGGAGTGGCAATGAGCAGTTCTTC. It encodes CATSETPPGTGSGNEQFF.

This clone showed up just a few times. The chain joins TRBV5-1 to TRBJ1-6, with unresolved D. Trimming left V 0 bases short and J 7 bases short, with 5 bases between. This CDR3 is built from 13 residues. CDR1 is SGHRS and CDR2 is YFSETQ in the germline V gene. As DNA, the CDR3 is TGCGCCAGCAGCTTGGATGAAAATTCACCCCTCCACTTT. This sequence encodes CASSLDENSPLHF.

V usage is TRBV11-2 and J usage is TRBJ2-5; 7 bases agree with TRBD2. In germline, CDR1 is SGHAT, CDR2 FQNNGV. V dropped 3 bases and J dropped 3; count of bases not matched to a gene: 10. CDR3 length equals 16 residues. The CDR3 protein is CASSFFGGGTEETQYF. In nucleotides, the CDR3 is TGTGCCAGCAGCTTTTTTGGGGGGGGGACGGAAGAGACCCAGTACTTC.

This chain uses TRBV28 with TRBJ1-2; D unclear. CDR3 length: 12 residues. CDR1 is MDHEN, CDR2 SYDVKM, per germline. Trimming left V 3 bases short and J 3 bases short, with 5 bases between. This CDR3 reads CASSLVDYGYTF. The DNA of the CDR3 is TGTGCCAGCAGTTTGGTGGACTATGGCTACACCTTC.

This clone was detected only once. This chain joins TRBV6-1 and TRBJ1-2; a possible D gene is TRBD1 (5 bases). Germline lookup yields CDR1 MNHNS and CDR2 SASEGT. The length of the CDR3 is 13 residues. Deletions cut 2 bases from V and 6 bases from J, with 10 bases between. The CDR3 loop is CASSELQGDGYTF. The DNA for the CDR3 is TGTGCCAGCAGTGAACTTCAGGGCGATGGCTACACCTTC.